This T cell receptor (beta chain) is drawn from a study of siplizumab effects on memory and regulatory T cells. Between the trimmed V and J ends, which lost 6 bases and 0 bases, there was a span of 11 bases. The length of the CDR3 is 14 residues. The V gene's germline CDR1 is SNHLY and CDR2 FYNNEI. The method was immunoSEQ multiplex PCR; TCRdb's version includes in-frame clones alone and lacks a portion of them. This sample has some 56,000 clones, with about 98% found just once. This TCR derives from a human donor in good health. The sample comprised naive CD8+ T cells sorted from blood. The chain couples TRBV2 to TRBJ1-1; the D gene is possibly TRBD1 (6 bases). The CDR3 DNA reads TGTGCCAGCAGGGGGGGCGCTTTGAACACTGAAGCTTTCTTT. It specifies CASRGGALNTEAFF.